This T cell receptor (beta chain) was captured by sequencing in a study of blood T cell repertoires in COVID-19. The overall study: The United States, Italy and Spain were the sources of the acute and convalescent COVID-19 samples.

This CDR3 region has 16 residues. The V gene's germline CDR1 is SGDLS and CDR2 YYNGEE. The V gene end was trimmed by 2 bases and the J gene end by 2 bases; junction bases not matched to a gene: 9. Clones were sequenced by immunoSEQ multiplex PCR, and TCRdb holds only the in-frame ones, with some missing. This table holds 200,000 to 250,000 clones, more than 80% found once. The receptor comes from a woman younger than 35 in a cohort exposed to, infected with or recovered from COVID-19 (not recorded which). This chain uses TRBV9 with TRBJ1-1, with TRBD1 matching over 7 bases. Sequencing was done on a sample of PBMCs or T cells enriched from blood (not recorded which). The CDR3 bases are TGTGCCAGCAGCGTCTACAGGGGATCCCCTAACACTGAAGCTTTCTTT. Translated, it gives CASSVYRGSPNTEAFF.